These T cell receptor beta chains were read from a single sample in a study of OX40 agonist ivuxolimab in advanced cancers. Generated by immunoSEQ multiplex PCR, the TCRdb table keeps only in-frame clones and is missing some. The sample lists under 70,000 clones; about 86% were seen once. The specimen was CD4+ or CD8+ T cells sorted from blood, collected in a trial of the OX40 agonist ivuxolimab. The receptors were sampled from an adult with an advanced solid tumor such as melanoma, head and neck, liver or kidney cancer. Each CDR3 is given with its conserved first and last residue. A D gene is named only where the DNA matches it firmly. Expanded clones get a size class; other rows say once, few or many, or leave the size out.

>TRBV11-2|TRBJ1-1|NA|NA
TGTGCCAGCAGCTTACGGACAGATTTACACACTGAAGCTTTCTTT
CASSLRTDLHTEAFF
>TRBV25-1|TRBJ2-1|NA|NA
TGTGCCAGCAGTGAGTTAAATGAGCAGTTCTTC
CASSELNEQFF
>TRBV9|TRBJ2-7|NA|NA
TGTGCCAGCAGCCCAACCGACTTAGGGGAGCAGTACTTC
CASSPTDLGEQYF
>TRBV9|TRBJ1-1|TRBD1|NA
TGTGCCAGCAGCGCACCGAAGACAGGGGCGGGCACTGAAGCTTTCTTT
CASSAPKTGAGTEAFF
>TRBV4-3|TRBJ2-7|NA|NA
TGCGCCAGCAGCCCCGGGACTCCCGGTTACGAGCAGTACTTC
CASSPGTPGYEQYF
>TRBV19|TRBJ2-2|NA|NA
TGTGCCAGTAGTAGTCGGCTAGCGTCCGCCGGGGAGCTGTTTTTT
CASSSRLASAGELFF
>TRBV4-2|TRBJ2-5|NA|NA
TGTGCCAGCAGCCAAGACGGGCAAGTAGCTAGCGTGAGGACCCAGTACTTC
CASSQDGQVASVRTQYF
>TRBV11-2|TRBJ2-3|NA|NA
TGTGCCAGCAGCACGCATTCCTGGTGGCAGTATTTT
CASSTHSWWQYF
>TRBV19|TRBJ1-5|TRBD1|NA
TGTGCCAGTAGTTCCTTCTTTCTCGACAGGGGAGGGCAGCCCCAGCATTTT
CASSSFFLDRGGQPQHF
>TRBV9|TRBJ1-1|NA|NA
TGTGCCAGCGGCCCATCTTTCGCTGGGGCGAACACTGAAGCTTTCTTT
CASGPSFAGANTEAFF
>TRBV27|TRBJ2-7|NA|NA
TGTGCCAGCAGCCCCTACGGGGGGCGGCCAGCGGGCGAGCAGTACTTC
CASSPYGGRPAGEQYF
>TRBV15|TRBJ1-5|NA|once
TGTGCCACCAGCAGAGAACAGTATAGCAATCAGCCCCAGCATTTT
CATSREQYSNQPQHF
>TRBV4-2|TRBJ1-5|NA|NA
TGTGCCAGCAGCCCGGGGCAGGGATATCAGCCCCAGCATTTT
CASSPGQGYQPQHF
>TRBV6-6|TRBJ1-6|NA|once
TGTGCCAGCAGTTACCGGCGTCTATCATCACCCCTCCACTTT
CASSYRRLSSPLHF
>TRBV2|TRBJ2-2|NA|NA
TGTGCCAGCGAGGAGGCAGGGGTGCCCGGGGAGCTGTTTTTT
CASEEAGVPGELFF
>TRBV4-1|TRBJ1-2|TRBD1|few
TGCGCCAGCAGCCAACCGGACAGGGTGGATGGCTACACCTTC
CASSQPDRVDGYTF
>TRBV7-2|TRBJ2-1|NA|once
TGTGCCAGCAGCCTAAGGGGGGGCGATTACAATGAGCAGTTCTTC
CASSLRGGDYNEQFF
>TRBV11-2|TRBJ2-7|TRBD1|once
TGTGCCAGCAGCTTAGCGGGGACAGGTCGAAGCTACGAGCAGTACTTC
CASSLAGTGRSYEQYF
>TRBV7-2|TRBJ1-2|NA|NA
TGTGCCAGCAGCTTGCCCATAAATGGTTACGGCTACACCTTC
CASSLPINGYGYTF
>TRBV19|TRBJ1-5|TRBD1|NA
TGTGCCAGTAGTAAAGGCTGGGACAGGTCGGGTCAGCCCCAGCATTTT
CASSKGWDRSGQPQHF
>TRBV1|TRBJ2-7|NA|NA
TGCACCAGCAGCCAAGAATACCCTTACATGGGTTTGGTGGACTACGAGCAGTACTTC
CTSSQEYPYMGLVDYEQYF
>TRBV4-3|TRBJ2-1|TRBD2|NA
TGCGCCAGCAGCCCCCGACTAGCGGGGGGGAAAAATGAGCAGTTCTTC
CASSPRLAGGKNEQFF
>TRBV5-6|TRBJ1-4|NA|NA
TGTGCCAGCAGCTTGGGCTTCGGGGCAGATAATGAAAAACTGTTTTTT
CASSLGFGADNEKLFF
>TRBV9|TRBJ2-1|NA|NA
TGTGCCAGTAGATCGGAGGAGGACAGTAGGAATGAGCAGTTCTTC
CASRSEEDSRNEQFF
>TRBV2|TRBJ2-7|NA|once
TGTGCCAGCAGTGCGGGCTACGAGCAGTACTTC
CASSAGYEQYF
>TRBV4-2|TRBJ1-2|TRBD1|NA
TGTGCCAGCAGCCAAGATCTAGGGGGCGGTGGCTACACCTTC
CASSQDLGGGGYTF
>TRBV9|TRBJ2-5|NA|NA
TGTGCCAGCAGCCCCCTCGGGGGGCCGGAGACCCAGTACTTC
CASSPLGGPETQYF
>TRBV4-1|TRBJ1-4|NA|NA
TGCGCCAGCAGCTCCGGGACACTGGCAACTAATGAAAAACTGTTTTTT
CASSSGTLATNEKLFF
>TRBV20-1|TRBJ2-1|NA|NA
TGCAGTGCTAGAGAATACAATGAGCAGTTCTTC
CSAREYNEQFF
>TRBV2|TRBJ2-7|NA|NA
TGTGCCAGGGGGCCGGGGGCAACCCCCCACGAGCAGTACTTC
CARGPGATPHEQYF
>TRBV9|TRBJ2-6|NA|NA
TGTGCCAGCAGCGGTGGACACCTCTCTGGGGCCAACGTCCTGACTTTC
CASSGGHLSGANVLTF
>TRBV10-3|TRBJ2-2|NA|NA
TGTGCCATCAGAGCAAATACCGGGGAGCTGTTTTTT
CAIRANTGELFF
>TRBV7-6|TRBJ1-4|NA|NA
TGTGCCAGCAGCTTAGAATCTGGGGGGACAAGGCTGTTTTTT
CASSLESGGTRLFF
>TRBV5-6|TRBJ1-1|TRBD1|NA
TGTGCCAGCAGCACTACCACAGGGGGGGGAACTGAAGCTTTCTTT
CASSTTTGGGTEAFF
>TRBV19|TRBJ2-1|TRBD1|few
TGTGCCAGTAGTACGGGGGACAGGGGATTAGTCTACAATGAGCAGTTCTTC
CASSTGDRGLVYNEQFF
>TRBV29-1|TRBJ2-2|NA|NA
TGCAGCGCCGACCCGGGTTCCGGCGGGGAGCTGTTTTTT
CSADPGSGGELFF
>TRBV6-5|TRBJ2-1|NA|few
TGTGCCAGCACCCCGGACAGTCTAAATGAGCAGTTCTTC
CASTPDSLNEQFF
>TRBV6-5|TRBJ1-1|NA|NA
TGTGCCAGCAGTTACTCATCATACACAGGCCGGACTGAAGCTTTCTTT
CASSYSSYTGRTEAFF
>TRBV12-5|TRBJ1-2|NA|NA
TGTGCTAGTGGTTTGGTGGGGGTTAACTATGGCTACACCTTC
CASGLVGVNYGYTF
>TRBV7-9|TRBJ1-5|NA|few
TGTGCCAGCAGCCCCCCAGGTGGCAATCAGCCCCAGCATTTT
CASSPPGGNQPQHF
>TRBV13|TRBJ2-1|TRBD2|NA
TGTGCCAGCAGCCCATCCCTGGCGGGGGGGTACAATGAGCAGTTCTTC
CASSPSLAGGYNEQFF
>TRBV21-1|TRBJ2-1|NA|NA
TGTGCCAGCAGCAGAGGCCTCTGGGGCTCCTACAATGAGCAGTTCTTC
CASSRGLWGSYNEQFF
>TRBV7-9|TRBJ2-1|NA|NA
TGTGCCAGCAGCTTAGTGGGTAGCCATGAGCAGTTCTTC
CASSLVGSHEQFF
>TRBV29-1|TRBJ1-2|NA|NA
TGCAGCGCCGTGCAGGGCCCCAACTATGGCTACACCTTC
CSAVQGPNYGYTF
>TRBV9|TRBJ1-4|NA|NA
TGTGCCAGCAGCGTAGTGGGTGACACTAATGAAAAACTGTTTTTT
CASSVVGDTNEKLFF
>TRBV6-6|TRBJ1-2|TRBD1|NA
TGTGCCAGCTTCCGAGGGACAGGGGGTGGCTACACCTTC
CASFRGTGGGYTF
>TRBV2|TRBJ2-5|TRBD1|NA
TGTGCCAGCAGTGAGGGACAGATTTTACAAGAGACCCAGTACTTC
CASSEGQILQETQYF
>TRBV21-1|TRBJ2-7|NA|NA
TGTGCCAGCAGCAAAGAGGCCGCCGGACGGTATTACCTACGAGCTTCGCAGTACTTC
CASSKEAAGRYYLRASQYF
>TRBV12-5|TRBJ1-1|TRBD1|NA
TGTGCTAGTGGTTCCAGGACAGGGGCCCTTGCCTTGAACACTGAAGCTTTCTTT
CASGSRTGALALNTEAFF
>TRBV19|TRBJ2-7|NA|NA
TGTGCCAGTTCCACTCTGGTGTCCTACGAGCAGTACTTC
CASSTLVSYEQYF
>TRBV6-1|TRBJ2-5|NA|NA
TGTGCCAGCAGTGAGGATCACAGGGTTTTTGAGACCCAGTACTTC
CASSEDHRVFETQYF
>TRBV2|TRBJ1-4|NA|NA
TGTGCCAGCAGTTCGAAGGTCCATGAAAAACTGTTTTTT
CASSSKVHEKLFF
>TRBV5-1|TRBJ2-1|NA|NA
TGCGCCAGCAGCTTGGCCCCGGGTAATGAGCAGTTCTTC
CASSLAPGNEQFF
>TRBV13|TRBJ1-1|NA|NA
TGTGCCAGCAGCTTGAGGAACACTGAAGCTTTCTTT
CASSLRNTEAFF
>TRBV5-6|TRBJ2-1|TRBD2|NA
TGTGCCAGCAGCCTCGGTTTTGGGGAGGGCTACAATGAGCAGTTCTTC
CASSLGFGEGYNEQFF
>TRBV7-6|TRBJ2-2|NA|NA
TGTGCCAGCAGCTCCGGGGGGCGGCAGAAGAACACCGGGGAGCTGTTTTTT
CASSSGGRQKNTGELFF
>TRBV19|TRBJ2-1|TRBD2|NA
TGTGCCAGTATAGGGACTAGCGGGAGAAGCTCCTACAATGAGCAGTTCTTC
CASIGTSGRSSYNEQFF